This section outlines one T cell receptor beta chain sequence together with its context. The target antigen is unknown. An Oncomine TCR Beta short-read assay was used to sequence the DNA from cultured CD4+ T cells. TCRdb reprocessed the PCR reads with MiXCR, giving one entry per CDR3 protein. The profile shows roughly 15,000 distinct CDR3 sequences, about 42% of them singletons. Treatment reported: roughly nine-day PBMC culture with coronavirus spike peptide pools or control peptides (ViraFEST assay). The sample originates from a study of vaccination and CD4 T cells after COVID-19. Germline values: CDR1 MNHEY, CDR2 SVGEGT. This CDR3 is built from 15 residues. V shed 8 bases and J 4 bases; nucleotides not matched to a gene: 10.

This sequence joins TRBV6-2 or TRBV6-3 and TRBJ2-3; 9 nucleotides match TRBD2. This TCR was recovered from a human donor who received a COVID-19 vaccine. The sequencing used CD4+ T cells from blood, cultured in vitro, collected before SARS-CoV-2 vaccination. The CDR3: CASGQRGVRADTQYF. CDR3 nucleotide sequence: TGTGCCAGCGGCCAGCGGGGGGTCCGCGCAGATACGCAGTATTTT.